This record covers a single TCR beta chain. This clone was seen a handful of times. Its recognized antigen is unknown. It has no much larger one-base neighbor in the sample; base qualities were not kept. The data were obtained in a study of blood T cell repertoires in COVID-19 (TCRdb year 2020). Looking at the study overall: Collaborator samples came from the United States, Italy and Spain and covered acute and convalescent phases of COVID-19. Sample metadata almost always included a de-identified subject ID, COVID-19 status, age in years and sex. The samples were drawn from two sources: the first 160 participants of the ongoing ImmuneRACE study, and 1,000 to 1,500 subjects contributed by 6 global collaborators. The repertoires were made available in a free public database intended to serve as a resource for research on the immune response to SARS-CoV-2. The material from the prospective study consisted of cDNA or gDNA derived from T cells, B-cell-depleted T cells, or PBMCs. Where available, HLA class I and class II types were obtained from metadata supplied by the sample provider rather than from assay-based typing. The dataset comprised deeply sampled blood TCRbeta repertoires from subjects exposed to, actively infected with, or recovered from COVID-19. General findings and caveats noted by the study authors: The amount of clinical and demographic metadata varied by source and participant and was provided uncurated.

The germline V gene (reference sequence) gives CDR1 as SGHNT and CDR2 as YYREEE. CDR3 length: 15 amino acids, cysteine to phenylalanine. Of all the DNA, just the CDR3 is kept, 45 bases in frame from base 1. The junction shows trimming of 0 bases on V and 5 bases on J, and the gene matches do not reach 8 bases of it. Each collaborating institution followed its own protocols to collect whole blood in K2EDTA tubes. For TCRbeta analysis, collaborators shipped samples in one of three forms: frozen whole blood, isolated PBMCs, or DNA extracted from either of those sample types. The immunoSEQ Assay, a bias-controlled multiplex PCR, was used to amplify TCRbeta CDR3 regions from genomic DNA. Per the source publication's procedure: The number of nucleated cells in each sample was estimated from the amplification of reference gene primers within the assay. Sequence reads were collapsed and filtered to measure the absolute abundance of every unique TCRbeta CDR3 rearrangement. For each sample, productive Simpson clonality was calculated as the square root of Simpson's diversity index across productive rearrangements. TCRdb mirrors the immuneACCESS table, restricted to in-frame sequences. Some clones are absent from its copies; in checked studies, under half trace to an unresolved V gene, and the reason for the others is unknown. V and J calls plus clone size are reproduced from that table; the DNA served to infer D and trimming. This sample has 100,000 to 150,000 clones in its table, and less than 85% of those were observed once. Clones ranked in the top ten supply roughly 2.7% of the sample.

The sample was peripheral blood. The V gene is TRBV5-4 and the J gene is TRBJ2-7; 7 central nucleotides agree with TRBD2. This receptor was taken from a man aged 45-65 years with acute or convalescent COVID-19. CDR3 protein: CASSLGVTSYNEQYF. Here is the DNA: TGTGCCAGCAGCTTGGGTGTGACTAGCTATAACGAGCAGTACTTC.